This TCR beta chain comes out of a study of cytomegalovirus exposure and HLA in healthy donors. Study-wide results and limits: A later analysis associated 15,000 or so TCR beta sequences with HLA alleles at a 0.05 false discovery rate. Presence/absence comparisons presumed near-even sequencing depth among donors. Later on, a genetic analysis was performed. It linked a missense variant in DCLRE1C with V- and J-gene trimming of TCR beta. V segments that were indistinguishable, TRBV6-2 and TRBV6-3 among them, were omitted from analysis.

V lost 0 bases and J lost 2; bases outside the gene matches: 9. CDR3 size: 17 residues. Germline-derived CDR1 and CDR2 are SGDLS and YYNGEE. Vbeta (60) and Jbeta (13) primers were used in the PCR. Profiling relied on immunoSEQ multiplex PCR, and the TCRdb table lists in-frame clones only, not all of them. The table records approximately 150,000 clones, more than 70% of them present only once. As to this clone: The antigen is unknown.

This TCR came from a man aged 55-75 years in good health and CMV-seronegative. The rearrangement links TRBV9 to TRBJ2-5; 8 nucleotides line up with TRBD2. The sequencing input was PBMCs. The CDR3 nucleotides read TGTGCCAGCAGCGTAGCGGGGGGGAGAACAGGACAAGAGACCCAGTACTTC. Residues: CASSVAGGRTGQETQYF.